These 22 T cell receptor beta chains were sequenced from one sample in a study of radiation and T cells in renal cell carcinoma. Stated time point: blood 2 weeks post-SBRT. Indicated treatment: 15 Gy SBRT to primary tumor, nephrectomy 4 weeks later. Profiled with immunoSEQ multiplex PCR; TCRdb holds only in-frame clones, not every one. This sample carries about 130,000 clones, approximately 80% of them seen once, and the ten largest clones take about 1.9%. This sample comprised blood, obtained from a patient whose treatment included radiotherapy and nephrectomy. Every receptor here comes from a woman aged 60-75 years with renal cell carcinoma.

This clone was picked up one time. This rearrangement joins TRBV19 to TRBJ1-6; 7 bases fit TRBD1. CDR3 length equals 14 residues. Germline trimming cut 5 bases from V and 6 bases from J; bases unmatched to any gene: 4. CDR1 is LNHDA and CDR2 is SQIVND in the germline V gene (reference sequence). CDR3 sequence reads: CASSVGTANSPLHF. DNA of the CDR3: TGTGCCAGTAGTGTCGGGACAGCTAATTCACCCCTCCACTTT.

V usage is TRBV7-2 and J usage is TRBJ2-5, with 14 positions matching TRBD2. The germline CDR1 and CDR2 sequences are SGHTA and FQGNSA. The junction had 4 bases not matched to a gene; V was cut back by 3 bases and J by 4 bases. This CDR3 has 16 amino acids. The CDR3 nucleotides read TGTGCCAGCAGCTTTCTCGGACTAGCGGGAGGAGAGACCCAGTACTTC. This codes for CASSFLGLAGGETQYF.

The chain combines TRBV15 with TRBJ2-7; TRBD2 agrees at 9 bases. Germline V gene lookup returns CDR1 LNHNV and CDR2 YYDKDF (reference sequence). The CDR3 is made up of 15 amino acids. V gave up 9 bases and J gave up 1 base; unmatched junction bases: 10. The CDR3 region is CATVRQREVSYEQYF. DNA of the CDR3: TGTGCCACGGTGCGTCAGCGGGAGGTATCCTACGAGCAGTACTTC.

The chain employs TRBV4-3 and TRBJ2-7; 9 nucleotides line up with TRBD2. The CDR3 length is 17 residues. The V gene's germline CDR1 is LGHNA and CDR2 YSLEER. V gave up 1 base and J gave up 6 bases; unmatched junction bases: 13. In DNA form, the CDR3 reads TGCGCCAGCAGCCAAGTTAGACTAGCGGACTCAACCCCCGAGCAGTACTTC. It yields the protein CASSQVRLADSTPEQYF.

This sequence joins TRBV10-1 and TRBJ2-5; TRBD2 matches at 7 bases. The CDR3 runs to 13 residues. Trimming took 5 bases from V and 4 from J; bases not matched to a gene: 4. CDR1 and CDR2 from the germline V gene are WNHNN and SYGVQD (reference sequence). The CDR3, as DNA: TGCGCCAGCAGTCGGACTAGGGGAGAGACCCAGTACTTC. This gives the protein CASSRTRGETQYF.

V gene TRBV10-3 combines with J gene TRBJ1-1, with 10 bases identical to TRBD1. V lost 4 bases, J lost 4 bases, and 6 bases stayed unmatched. Germline V gene sequence: CDR1 ENHRY, CDR2 SYGVKD. The CDR3 is 15 amino acids. CDR3 coding DNA: TGTGCCATCAGTGCCGGACAGGGGGTAACCACTGAAGCTTTCTTT. Its protein is CAISAGQGVTTEAFF.

The chain links TRBV4-2 to TRBJ2-5, with no clear D. The CDR3 is made up of 17 amino acids. The V gene lost 0 bases and the J gene lost 4 bases, with 18 bases spanning the gap. Germline CDR1 and CDR2: LGHNA and YNFKEQ. For the CDR3, the DNA is TGTGCCAGCAGCCAAGATGTTGGCAGGACCAGGACAGAGACCCAGTACTTC. This sequence encodes CASSQDVGRTRTETQYF.

V gene TRBV5-1 combines with J gene TRBJ2-1, with D possibly TRBD2 on 6 matching bases. CDR3 length equals 16 residues. Germline-derived CDR1 and CDR2 are SGHRS and YFSETQ. V lost 4 bases to trimming and J lost 0 bases, with 14 bases between them. The CDR3 region has the DNA TGCGCCAGCAGCGGGGGACTGCTGAGCTCCTACAATGAGCAGTTCTTC. Protein product: CASSGGLLSSYNEQFF.

The chain uses TRBV2 and TRBJ2-7; TRBD1 matches 7 bases. Per the germline V gene, CDR1 is SNHLY and CDR2 is FYNNEI. With 8 bases clipped from V and 6 bases from J, the junction kept 7 bases outside the gene matches. There are 12 residues in the CDR3. The CDR3 DNA follows: TGTGCCAGCGGGAGAGGGGGCCCCGAGCAGTACTTC. Translating gives CASGRGGPEQYF.

The CDR3 is CASSLDTSDYGYTF. In nucleotides, the CDR3 is TGTGCCAGCAGCCTGGATACGTCAGACTATGGCTACACCTTC. The genes are TRBV28 and TRBJ1-2; D unresolved. The V end lost 6 bases, the J end lost 3 bases, and 14 bases lay between the germline ends. The CDR3 length is 14 residues. Germline V lookup: CDR1 MDHEN, CDR2 SYDVKM.

The CDR3 loop is CASRPRDSSYF. DNA of the CDR3: TGCGCCAGCAGACCTCGGGACTCCTCGTACTTC. The chain is built from TRBV5-1 and TRBJ2-5; weak D call: TRBD2 (6 bases). Trimming took 5 bases from V and 13 from J, leaving 15 bases between them. Germline values: CDR1 SGHRS, CDR2 YFSETQ. The CDR3 is 11 residues long.

The chain couples TRBV19 to TRBJ1-5; 8 bases line up with TRBD1. Germline-derived CDR1 and CDR2 are LNHDA and SQIVND (reference sequence). The CDR3 spans 15 residues. Germline trimming cut 5 bases from V and 6 bases from J; bases unmatched to any gene: 9. The CDR3 nucleotides are TGTGCCAGTAGTGCCACGACAGGGGTAGGTCAGCCCCAGCATTTT. Protein: CASSATTGVGQPQHF.

This clone appeared a few times. V is TRBV4-1 and J is TRBJ1-1, with 8 bases aligning to TRBD1. Germline V gene sequence: CDR1 MGHRA, CDR2 YSYEKL. Trimming removed 1 base from V and 3 bases from J; junction bases left unmatched: 10. The CDR3 sequence is 17 residues long. This CDR3 is CASSQGILDRGYTEAFF. In DNA, the CDR3 is TGCGCCAGCAGCCAAGGTATCCTCGACAGGGGTTACACTGAAGCTTTCTTT.

The chain combines TRBV28 with TRBJ2-1; 11 nucleotides agree with TRBD2. The CDR3 is 17 amino acids. Germline trimming cut 6 bases from V and 3 bases from J; bases unmatched to any gene: 10. Germline CDR1 is MDHEN and CDR2 is SYDVKM. The CDR3 spells CASSQGRTSGFYNEQFF. DNA of the CDR3: TGTGCCAGCAGCCAAGGGAGGACTAGCGGGTTCTACAATGAGCAGTTCTTC.

The V call is TRBV5-1, the J call TRBJ2-4, with D possibly TRBD2 on 5 matching bases. CDR3 size: 13 residues. Germline CDR1 SGHRS, CDR2 YFSETQ. The V and J ends lost 0 bases and 7 bases respectively, with 8 bases between them. The CDR3 sequence is CASSLDRENIQYF. CDR3 bases: TGCGCCAGCAGCTTGGATAGGGAGAACATTCAGTACTTC.

The chain couples TRBV7-2 to TRBJ1-1; D possibly corresponds to TRBD1 (6 bases). Trimming left V 6 bases short and J 5 bases short, with 22 bases between. The CDR3 consists of 16 residues. Germline V gene sequence: CDR1 SGHTA, CDR2 FQGNSA. In DNA, the CDR3 is TGTGCCAGCAGATCCGGGGGGGGCTCAGGGAGGACTGAAGCTTTCTTT. It specifies CASRSGGGSGRTEAFF.

The CDR3 region has the DNA TGTGCCATCAGTGAGTCGAAGGTTACCGAGCAGTACTTC. It yields the protein CAISESKVTEQYF. The chain joins TRBV10-3 to TRBJ2-7, with D unresolved. This CDR3 has 13 amino acids. From germline, CDR1 is ENHRY and CDR2 SYGVKD. V dropped 0 bases and J dropped 6 bases, with 9 bases sitting between them.

J is TRBJ2-1 and V is TRBV2; D call uncertain. The CDR3 consists of 14 residues. Trimming left V 4 bases short and J 4 bases short, with 11 bases between. Germline V gene sequence: CDR1 SNHLY, CDR2 FYNNEI. In DNA form, the CDR3 reads TGTGCCAGCAGTGTTCCCCCAGAATACAATGAGCAGTTCTTC. Its protein product is CASSVPPEYNEQFF.

The chain uses TRBV19 and TRBJ1-2; 7 bases fit TRBD1. CDR3 size: 16 residues. CDR1 and CDR2 from the germline V gene are LNHDA and SQIVND (reference sequence). After removal of 5 bases from V and 4 bases from J, the junction contained 13 bases not matched to a gene. CDR3 nucleotide sequence: TGTGCCAGTAGTCCTCAACCTGGGACAGTCATCTATGGCTACACCTTC. Its protein is CASSPQPGTVIYGYTF.

The V call is TRBV19, the J call TRBJ1-4; D ambiguous. Germline assignment: CDR1 LNHDA and CDR2 SQIVND (reference sequence). V lost 4 bases and J lost 7, with 10 bases in between. This CDR3 contains 13 residues. The CDR3 protein is CASSRDWGEKLFF. Here the CDR3 DNA reads TGTGCCAGTAGTAGGGATTGGGGTGAAAAACTGTTTTTT. Variable domain in full (rest from reference TRBV19 and TRBJ1-4): DGGITQSPKYLFRKEGQNVTLSCEQNLNHDAMYWYRQDPGQGLRLIYYSQIVNDFQKGDIAEGYSVSREKKESFPLTVTSAQKNPTAFYLCASSRDWGEKLFFGSGTQLSVL.

The chain is built from TRBV6-5 and TRBJ1-5; D may be TRBD1 (5 bases). CDR3 size: 15 residues. The V gene lost 0 bases and the J gene lost 6 bases, with 12 bases spanning the gap. Germline V gene sequence: CDR1 MNHEY, CDR2 SVGAGI. The CDR3 DNA is TGTGCCAGCAGTTACTCGATCTCAGGGTCTCAGCCCCAGCATTTT. Translated: CASSYSISGSQPQHF.

This clone was seen a few times. This rearrangement joins TRBV2 to TRBJ1-1, with 7 bases fitting TRBD1. Looked up from germline, CDR1 is SNHLY and CDR2 is FYNNEI. Unmatched junction bases numbered 7, after V lost 6 bases and J lost 0 bases. CDR3 length: 15 amino acids. In DNA form, the CDR3 reads TGTGCCAGCAGGACTCGAGACAGGGTGAACACTGAAGCTTTCTTT. It specifies CASRTRDRVNTEAFF.